The present T cell receptor beta chain was sequenced within a study of Ad26.COV2.S vaccination and SARS-CoV-2 variants. Across the study: It was the COV1001 Ad26.COV2.S trial arm that included the donor.

Some clones are missing from TCRdb's copy, which holds only in-frame ones; the method was immunoSEQ multiplex PCR. This table holds around 340,000 clones, 86% found once. A word on this clone: The antigen remains unidentified.

The germline V gene has CDR1 MNHEY and CDR2 SVGAGI. The CDR3 sequence is 14 residues long. Between the trimmed V and J ends, which lost 6 bases and 0 bases, there was a span of 9 bases. As to treatment: over 15 received Ad26.COV2.S at low or high dose, single or two shots; about 5 received placebo; per-sample allocation not given. After the first vaccine or placebo injection, samples were drawn on day 63. Points from the study as a whole: Vaccinees reportedly had broad spike-specific CD8+ and CD4+ T cell responses.

The specimen was peripheral blood, collected in a trial of Ad26.COV2.S vaccine versus placebo. The chain employs TRBV6-5 and TRBJ1-3; D is unclear. This receptor was taken from a person between 18 and 65 years old who received the Ad26.COV2.S COVID-19 vaccine or a placebo. Here the CDR3 reads CASRPGNSGNTIYF. The DNA for the CDR3 is TGTGCCAGCAGACCTGGGAACTCTGGAAACACCATATATTTT.